This T cell receptor beta chain is from a study of regulatory T cells in long-lasting Graves disease. Relying on iRepertoire HTBI primers and Arm-PCR of CDR3 regions, the team built TCR beta libraries. In TCRdb, the multiplex PCR reads were re-called with MiXCR into one record per CDR3 protein. The repertoire has nearly 350,000 distinct CDR3 sequences, 20% of them found once; the top ten carry 29%. This clonotype has only a few counts. The target antigen is unknown. Trimming removed 3 bases from V and 3 bases from J; junction bases left unmatched: 11. This CDR3 has 18 amino acids. The germline V gene has CDR1 MDHEN and CDR2 SYDVKM. Time point specified: persistent/refractory GD, antithyroid drugs over 5 years with positive TRAb. With RNA extracted from PBMCs as input, the TCR library was made. Graves' disease diagnosis was established per American Thyroid Association guidelines. Notes on the study in general: Persistent Graves' patients showed reduced TCR diversity versus newly diagnosed patients.

The chain carries TRBV28 and TRBJ1-6; 7 bases align to TRBD1. The source of this sequence is a female donor with Graves disease. The specimen comprised peripheral blood mononuclear cells (PBMCs), sampled when the disease was refractory, from a patient treated with antithyroid drugs. This chain's CDR3 is CASSFIRQGVIYNSPLHF. For the CDR3, the DNA is TGTGCCAGCAGTTTTATTAGACAGGGCGTGATCTATAATTCACCCCTCCACTTT.